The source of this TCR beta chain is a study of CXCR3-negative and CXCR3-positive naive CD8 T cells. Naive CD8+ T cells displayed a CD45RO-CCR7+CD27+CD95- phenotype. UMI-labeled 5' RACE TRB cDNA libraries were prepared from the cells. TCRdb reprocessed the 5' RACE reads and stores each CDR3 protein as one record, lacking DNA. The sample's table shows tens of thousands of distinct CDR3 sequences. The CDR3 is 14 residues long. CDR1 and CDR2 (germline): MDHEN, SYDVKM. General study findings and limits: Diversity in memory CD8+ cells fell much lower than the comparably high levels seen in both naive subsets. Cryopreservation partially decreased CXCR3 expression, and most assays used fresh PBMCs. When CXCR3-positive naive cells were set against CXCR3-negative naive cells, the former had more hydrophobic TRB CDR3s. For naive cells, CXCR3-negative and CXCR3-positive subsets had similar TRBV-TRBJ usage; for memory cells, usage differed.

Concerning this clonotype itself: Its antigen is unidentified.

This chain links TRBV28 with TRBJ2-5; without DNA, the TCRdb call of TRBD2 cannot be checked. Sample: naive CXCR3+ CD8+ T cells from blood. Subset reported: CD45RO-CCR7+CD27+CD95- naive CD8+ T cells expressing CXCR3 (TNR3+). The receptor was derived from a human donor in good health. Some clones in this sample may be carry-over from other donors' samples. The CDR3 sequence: CASSFLGLEETQYF. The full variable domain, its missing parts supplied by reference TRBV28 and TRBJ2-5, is DVKVTQSSRYLVKRTGEKVFLECVQDMDHENMFWYRQDPGLGLRLIYFSYDVKMKEKGDIPEGYSVSREKKERFSLILESASTNQTSMYLCASSFLGLEETQYFGPGTRLLVL.